This T cell receptor beta chain was sequenced in a study of HIV-infected patients and healthy controls (dated by TCRdb to the mid-2010s). General notes on the study: CD4 counts were modestly but significantly increased in about 85% of the 16 patients after three months of therapy, but they remained below normal ranges. CD8 counts showed no consistent shift during early therapy, whereas the CD4:CD8 ratio rose slightly. Viral load became undetectable in about 65% of the 16 patients by the second bleed and in all patients after a further year of therapy. Overall T-cell lymphocytopenia was not observed in the patients, and no significant difference from controls was found in total CDR3 counts per chain. The study tested whether deep TCR repertoire sequencing of HIV patients' small blood samples could capture immune perturbation and reconstitution. Overall study outcomes, separate from this receptor: Size-matched repertoire data did not replicate the apparent post-therapy recovery of the Gini index in HIV-infected patients. Oligoclonality may be reflected in the significantly higher mean Gini indices of HIV-infected repertoires compared with controls. More CDR3s were shared between individuals among healthy controls than among HIV+ patients, as measured by Jaccard index and by the count of highly shared sequences. Only about three months of therapy was reflected in the treated samples, a period arguably too short to observe immune reconstitution given low adult thymic output. MAIT cell alpha-chain CDR3s were present at high frequency in healthy controls but severely depleted in HIV+ repertoires. The observed differences in diversity were not explained by the slight differences in age and sex profiles between the study cohorts. Pairing of alpha and beta chains was not determined in the samples. The study did not determine donor HLA types. During therapy, HIV-associated CDR3s significantly decreased in frequency, while CMV-associated CDR3s did not change significantly, though most became more frequent. Significantly different mean usage between HIV-infected patients and controls was observed for eight alpha and eight beta V genes. Only sixteen HIV-infected individuals were processed, which the authors considered a major limit on how widely the findings apply. Sequencing depth was restricted by the use of whole blood, which also prevented the dynamics of distinct T-cell subpopulations from being separated. Healthy control repertoires showed roughly threefold more distinct CDR3s and higher Shannon diversity than untreated HIV+ repertoires. Rare events from HIV-infected data received too much weight under size-matching, and comparisons were complicated by unequal numbers of distinct sequences between patients and controls.

After antiretroviral therapy began, follow-up blood was collected from HIV-infected patients roughly three months, about 14 weeks, later. Whole blood was used without cell fractionation, so all unsorted peripheral T cells were reflected in the repertoire. For RNA extraction, approximately 2.5 ml of peripheral blood was drawn into Tempus tubes. Enrollment excluded patients who had febrile or AIDS-related illness, tumors, hepatitis B or C coinfection, immunomodulatory therapy, recent vaccination or treatment interruptions. Residual genomic DNA was removed with the TURBO-DNase kit and globin mRNA was depleted with GLOBINclear. Using SuperScript III with primers targeting the alpha and beta constant regions, approximately 450 ng of RNA was reverse transcribed. Separate libraries for the alpha and beta chains were generated through chain-specific third strand synthesis that incorporated multiplexing indices. The protocol used a single primer pair to amplify all rearrangements within a chain, which avoided primer bias, and attached molecular barcodes to each cDNA molecule. T4 RNA Ligase 1 joined purified cDNA to a 5' RACE adapter that carried a random hexamer and the SP2 sequencing primer site. The authors primed second strand synthesis from the SP2 site with Phusion polymerase and used slow temperature ramps to favor optimal annealing. Joined together, two random hexamer sequences that had both been added before amplification formed the 12-nucleotide barcode of each molecule. A brief initial PCR introduced P5 and P7 adapter elements together with a second index, and a roughly 24-cycle amplification PCR using P5s and P7 primers was subsequently performed. A total of 25 to 30 PCR cycles were applied to the libraries, which were quantified on a Qubit, sized on a Bioanalyzer, and diluted to about 3.7 nM. The normalized libraries were sequenced on an Illumina MiSeq using 2 x 250 paired-end kits. Reverse transcription reactions were cleaned up on MinElute columns and eluted into around 10 ul Tris-Cl. Adapter ligations ran for roughly 21 hours at 16 degrees C and were afterwards cleaned with AMPure XP beads at a 1:1 ratio. The original methods were these. A modified Decombinator processed the demultiplexed FASTQ files and output V, J, insert and barcode information. Sequences that shared a barcode but differed from the dominant sequence were discarded as errors, and original cDNA molecules were estimated by counting barcodes clustered at Levenshtein distance 3. Downstream analyses used R packages ineq, vegan, igraph and RCytoscape, with IMGT nomenclature and CDR3 definitions. V gene usage was calculated across distinct sequences, with every TCR tallied a single time to avoid skew from clonal expansion. Within a donor, similarity networks joined unique CDR3 amino acid sequences in every case where two of them were separated by a single Levenshtein edit. In the repertoires, a search was made for a compiled set of published HIV-specific CDR3s (approximately 90 alpha, several hundred beta) and CMV-specific CDR3s (roughly 13 alpha, 253 beta). Random subsampling to size-matched repertoires showed patients' decreased diversity was not caused by their lower sequence numbers. The public sequencing data were trimmed at Q25 with fastp and processed into clonotypes with MiXCR by TCRdb, which kept only in-frame beta chains. Records with the same CDR3 protein are collapsed into one entry carrying the most frequent genes and DNA. The V and J calls were determined by TCRdb, not by the authors. This sample comprises about 14,000 distinct CDR3 sequences, roughly 12% of them detected only once. The ten largest clones take up around 37% of the sample.

CDR3 length: 15 amino acids, cysteine to phenylalanine. Only the CDR3 DNA is retained, 45 bases long and in frame from the first base. Trimming costs V 9 bases and J 0 bases, and their ends lie 14 bases apart. A remark on this clonotype: No cognate antigen has been identified for it. Base qualities are not recorded, but no much larger clone differs from it by a single base.

The clonotype originates from an adult with HIV infection. The donor label of this sample is uncertain. This sample comprised blood, obtained during antiretroviral therapy. Recombination linked TRBV12-3 or TRBV12-4 to TRBJ2-2; the D segment cannot be called with confidence. The CDR3 amino acid sequence is: CARRSDGTNTGELFF. The DNA sequence is TGTGCCAGAAGGTCGGACGGAACGAACACCGGGGAGCTGTTTTTT.